The present entry profiles one T cell receptor (beta chain) with its context. What this receptor recognizes is not known. Nothing much larger sits one base from this clone, and base qualities are not available. TCRbeta CDR3 regions were amplified from genomic DNA by means of the immunoSEQ Assay, a bias-controlled multiplex PCR. For the original study's pipeline: The number of nucleated cells in each sample was estimated from the amplification of reference gene primers within the assay. To quantify the absolute abundance of each unique TCRbeta CDR3 rearrangement, sequence reads were collapsed and filtered. Productive Simpson clonality was computed per sample as the square root of Simpson's diversity index over productive rearrangements. TCRdb took over this immuneACCESS table, retaining in-frame rearrangements with V and J assigned. Such tables are incomplete; in checked studies, under half of the missing clones stem from an unresolved V gene, and the remainder is unexplained. V, J and clone size were drawn from that table, and D and trimming were deduced from the DNA. The sample table contains fewer than 200,000 clones; only one count was recorded for about 88% of them. The ten biggest clones cover around 25% of the sample.

Reading from cysteine to phenylalanine, the CDR3 counts 15 amino acids. Left in the record is the CDR3 DNA by itself, 45 bases read in frame from the first base. V loses 1 base, J loses 0 bases, and the germline ends lie 6 bases apart. From the germline V gene, CDR1 is MNHEY and CDR2 is SVGAGI. Collaborating institutions collected whole blood in K2EDTA tubes following their own protocols. For TCRbeta analysis, collaborators shipped samples as frozen whole blood, isolated PBMCs, or DNA extracted from either of those sample types. The record originates from a study of blood T cell repertoires in COVID-19 (dated by TCRdb to the early 2020s). Turning to the overall study: Samples from collaborators originated in the United States, Italy and Spain and spanned both the acute and convalescent phases of COVID-19. Where available, HLA class I and class II types were taken from metadata supplied by the sample provider and were not determined by assay-based typing. Sample metadata almost always included a de-identified subject ID, COVID-19 status, age in years and sex. A freely available public database, intended as a resource for researchers studying the immune response to SARS-CoV-2, is where the repertoires were released. The material from the prospective study consisted of cDNA or gDNA derived from T cells, B-cell-depleted T cells, or PBMCs. Subjects who had been exposed to COVID-19, were actively infected with it, or had recovered from it provided the deeply sampled blood TCRbeta repertoires that made up the dataset. The samples were drawn from two sources: the first 160 participants of the ongoing ImmuneRACE study, and 1,200 or so subjects contributed by 6 global collaborators. Summary of the overall study and its limitations: How much clinical and demographic metadata was included differed by source and by participant, and the metadata was provided uncurated.

The sequence links TRBV6-5 to TRBJ2-2, with the D gene uncertain. Sequenced: peripheral blood. This clonotype was sampled from a man in his 60s with acute or convalescent COVID-19. The CDR3 region reads CASSYLAANTGELFF. The sequence in DNA is TGTGCCAGCAGTTACTTGGCGGCGAACACCGGGGAGCTGTTTTTT.